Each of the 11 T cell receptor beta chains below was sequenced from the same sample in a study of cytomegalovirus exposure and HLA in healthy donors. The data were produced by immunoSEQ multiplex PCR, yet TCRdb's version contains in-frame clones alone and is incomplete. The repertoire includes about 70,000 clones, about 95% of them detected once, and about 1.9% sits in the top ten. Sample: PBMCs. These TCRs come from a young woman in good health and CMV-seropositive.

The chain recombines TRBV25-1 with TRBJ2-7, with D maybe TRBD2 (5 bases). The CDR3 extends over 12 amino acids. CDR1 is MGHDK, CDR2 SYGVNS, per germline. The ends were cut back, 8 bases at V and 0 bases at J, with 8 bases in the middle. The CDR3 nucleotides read TGTGCCAGCGAGGGCAACTCCTACGAGCAGTACTTC. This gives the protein CASEGNSYEQYF.

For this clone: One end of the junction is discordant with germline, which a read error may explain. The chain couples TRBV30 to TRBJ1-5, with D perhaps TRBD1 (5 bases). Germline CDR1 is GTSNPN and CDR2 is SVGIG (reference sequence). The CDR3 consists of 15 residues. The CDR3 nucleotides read TGTGTCTGGAGCGCTGACAGCTACTCCAGGCAGCCCCAGCATTTT. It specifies CVWSADSYSRQPQHF.

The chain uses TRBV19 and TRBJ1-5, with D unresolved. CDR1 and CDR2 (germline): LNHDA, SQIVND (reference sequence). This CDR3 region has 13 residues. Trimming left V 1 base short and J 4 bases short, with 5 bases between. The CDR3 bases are TGTGCCAGTAGTATAGCCACTAATCAGCCCCAGCATTTT. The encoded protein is CASSIATNQPQHF.

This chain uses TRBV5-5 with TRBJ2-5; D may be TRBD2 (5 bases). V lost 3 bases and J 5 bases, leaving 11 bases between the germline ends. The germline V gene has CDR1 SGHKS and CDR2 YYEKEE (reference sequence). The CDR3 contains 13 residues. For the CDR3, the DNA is TGTGCCAGCAGCTGGTGGGGAGATGAGACCCAGTACTTC. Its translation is CASSWWGDETQYF.

CDR3 sequence: CASSLKTENEKLFF. The CDR3 DNA reads as TGTGCCAGCAGCTTAAAGACAGAGAATGAAAAACTGTTTTTT. The chain couples TRBV7-2 to TRBJ1-4; TRBD1 is a possible D gene (5 bases). This CDR3 contains 14 residues. From germline, CDR1 is SGHTA and CDR2 FQGNSA. V was pared by 2 bases and J by 5 bases, with 9 bases between. The variable domain in full, with the rest retrieved from reference TRBV7-2 and TRBJ1-4, is GAGVSQSPSNKVTEKGKDVELRCDPISGHTALYWYRQSLGQGLEFLIYFQGNSAPDKSGLPSDRFSAERTGGSVSTLTIQRTQQEDSAVYLCASSLKTENEKLFFGSGTQLSVL.

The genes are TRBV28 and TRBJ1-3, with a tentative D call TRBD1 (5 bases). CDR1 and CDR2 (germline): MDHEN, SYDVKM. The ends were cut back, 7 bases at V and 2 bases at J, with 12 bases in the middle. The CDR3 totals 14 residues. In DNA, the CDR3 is TGTGCCAGCACTCCAGGGAATACTGGAAACACCATATATTTT. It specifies CASTPGNTGNTIYF.

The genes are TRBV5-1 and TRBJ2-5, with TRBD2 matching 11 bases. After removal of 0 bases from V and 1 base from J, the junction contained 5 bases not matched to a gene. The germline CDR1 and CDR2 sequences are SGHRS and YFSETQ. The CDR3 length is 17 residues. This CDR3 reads CASSLGLAGLGQETQYF. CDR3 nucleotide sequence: TGCGCCAGCAGCTTGGGACTAGCGGGATTGGGCCAAGAGACCCAGTACTTC.

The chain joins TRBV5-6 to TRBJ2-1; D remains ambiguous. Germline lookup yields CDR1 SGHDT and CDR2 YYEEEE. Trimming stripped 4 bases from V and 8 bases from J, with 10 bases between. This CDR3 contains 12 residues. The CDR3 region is CASSRSMYEQFF. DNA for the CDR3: TGTGCCAGCAGCCGGTCCATGTATGAGCAGTTCTTC.

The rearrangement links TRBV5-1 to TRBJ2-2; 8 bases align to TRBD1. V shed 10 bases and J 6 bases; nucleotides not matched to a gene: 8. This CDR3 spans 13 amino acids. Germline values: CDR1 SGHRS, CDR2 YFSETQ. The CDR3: CASPGDRPGELFF. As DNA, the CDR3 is TGCGCCTCCCCCGGGGACAGGCCCGGGGAGCTGTTTTTT.

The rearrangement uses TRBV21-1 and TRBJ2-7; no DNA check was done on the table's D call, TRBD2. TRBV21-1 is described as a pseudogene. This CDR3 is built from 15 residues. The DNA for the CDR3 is TGTGCCAGCAGCAAAACGAGGTCGTATCCCCACGAGCAGTACTTC. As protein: CASSKTRSYPHEQYF.

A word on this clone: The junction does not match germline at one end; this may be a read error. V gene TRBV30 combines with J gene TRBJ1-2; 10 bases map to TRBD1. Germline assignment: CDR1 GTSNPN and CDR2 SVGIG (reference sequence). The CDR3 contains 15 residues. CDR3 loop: CAWSPGQGEAYDYTF. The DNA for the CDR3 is TGTGCCTGGAGTCCCGGACAGGGGGAGGCCTATGACTACACCTTC.